This paragraph covers one TCR beta chain sequence. Its antigen has not been determined. The source of the sample is a study of cytomegalovirus exposure and HLA in healthy donors (dated by TCRdb to about 2017). With respect to the entire study: An earlier analysis of some 550 of the donors reported about 250 Gb of sequence data and 117 million unique TCR beta sequences from 190 million or so T cells. The aim of the study was to test whether cataloging public T cell receptors could identify signatures of past pathogen exposure. Among 398 genotyped donors of the cohort, an average of approximately 250,000 unique TCR beta nucleotide sequences were sequenced per donor, approximately 20% of them non-productive. The later analysis used no new phenotypic data to find candidate immune exposures, relying instead on TCR beta sequences and their occurrence across donors. Genome-wide SNP genotypes for about 60% of the 666 donors were used in a later genetic analysis, which treated that subset as a discovery cohort. All discovery cohort repertoires had been generated on a single sequencing platform. Typing coverage varied by locus: roughly 620-640 donors for A, B, C, DRB1 and DQB1; around 560 for DQA1; 606 for DPA1; approximately 490 for DPB1. A later analysis re-analyzed previously published TCR beta repertoires from 666 donors and added high-resolution HLA genotyping to study TCR occurrence patterns. Among the roughly 430 genotyped donors, around 81% belonged to the genetic ancestry cluster associated with self-reported Caucasian donors. An earlier analysis of 500 to 750 of the donors applied high-throughput TCR beta sequencing to assess whether each TCR beta V gene segment acted as functional or pseudogenic. Class I and class II HLA loci were covered by the typing at four-digit resolution. The study used immunosequencing to profile the T cell repertoires of 670 or so subjects and linked those repertoires to cytomegalovirus serostatus. Along with the approximately 650-subject first cohort, a separate validation cohort of around 120 different subjects was used. Donor age, sex, ethnicity and CMV serostatus were compiled alongside the repertoire data. About five DR-DQ haplotypes were treated as single units for association and clustering because of strong linkage in the cohort. An early release covering approximately 600 HLA-typed donors comprised about 300 gigabases of sequencing data and 65 million to 100 million unique TCR sequences. To predict cytomegalovirus infection status, the study combined high-throughput TCR immunosequencing, statistical association of individual TCRs with disease status, and machine learning.

The cohort was made up of approximately 670 healthy bone marrow donors. At the time of sampling, all cohort members were nominally healthy, though unrecorded immune exposures were likely present. The donor tested CMV seropositive and was one of the 289 seropositive cohort members. Every donor gave a peripheral blood sample, and the peripheral blood mononuclear cells from that sample were used for TCR beta sequencing. The Qiagen DNeasy Blood Extraction Kit was used to extract genomic DNA from the blood cell samples. The library was obtained by the immunoSEQ multiplex PCR assay. The multiplex PCR relied on a mix of 60 forward primers for TCR Vbeta segments and 13 reverse primers for TCR Jbeta segments. The CDR3 region of rearranged TCR beta genes was amplified from genomic DNA with a multiplex PCR assay. Amplified TCR beta libraries were sequenced as 87-base-pair reads on the Illumina HiSeq System. As for the authors' bioinformatics: A later analysis tallied some 79 million unique TCR beta chains across the roughly 610 repertoires, and approximately 9.9 million of those chains were shared by two or more donors. A nearest-neighbor algorithm error-corrected the raw reads and collapsed the reads into unique sequences, merging closely related sequences to remove PCR and sequencing errors. Alignment of CDR3 sequences to IMGT reference sequences was used to assign V, D and J gene segments. Each retained sequence needed at least a six-nucleotide match to both a V gene segment and a J gene segment. A rearrangement was called productive if the CDR3 had no stop codons and remained in frame with V and J, and every other rearrangement was called non-productive. CDR3 was defined according to IMGT convention as the region running from the second conserved V-encoded cysteine to the conserved J-encoded phenylalanine. The earlier analysis of a few hundred of the donors excluded sequences that lacked an unambiguous match to a single V gene segment. In an earlier analysis of around 590 of the donors, a V segment was called functional when productive rearrangements were above 56.7%, and segregating when the standard deviation between donors exceeded 5%. To diagnose cytomegalovirus status from the catalog of TCR beta chain sequences, a statistical classification framework was built. A later analysis assigned V and J genes by comparing TCR nucleotide sequences with IMGT/GENE-DB human TR gene sequences. A later analysis assigned CDR3 sequences and most-parsimonious VDJ recombination scenarios with the TCRdist pipeline. In a later analysis, each TCR beta chain was defined by its CDR3 amino acid sequence together with its V-gene family, and reads without a unique V-gene family were excluded. In a later analysis, a few hundred highly shared, low-generation-probability nucleotide sequences were removed to address suspected cross-contamination and a sequencing artifact. A later analysis calculated a clonal expansion index for each public chain from normalized within-repertoire ranks of inferred template counts. A later analysis computed generation probabilities with a VDJ recombination model fitted to out-of-frame rearrangements, and checked the results against IGoR. A later analysis scored TCR-TCR, TCR-HLA and TCR-CMV co-occurrence with hypergeometric tests, applying a repertoire-size bias correction to TCR pairs. False discovery rates were estimated in a later analysis by permuting HLA or CMV assignments 20 times. A later analysis grouped co-occurring TCRs with DBSCAN, adding TCRdist sequence similarity when clustering within HLA-allele-positive subsets. For co-occurrence clustering, repertoires with fewer than 30,000 or more than 120,000 public chains were excluded, along with five repertoires with anomalous nucleotide sharing. This is the immuneACCESS table as TCRdb keeps it, with only in-frame sequences that have V and J called. A part of the clones is gone; compared with another copy, unresolved V genes explain less than half, and the rest is unexplained. V and J calls plus clone size are reproduced from that table; the DNA served to infer D and trimming. This sample's clone table shows some 48,000 clones. The ten largest clones represent roughly 25% of the sample.

What the authors observed across the whole study: Compared with equally common non-associated chains, HLA-associated TCR beta chains in a later analysis were more clonally expanded and had lower generation probabilities. In the study, 150 to 200 TCR beta chains were listed as associated with cytomegalovirus. V-gene and J-gene trimming of TCR beta chains was associated with a missense DCLRE1C variant in a later genetic analysis, and the association was replicated in an independent cohort. This cohort had only TCR beta chains sequenced, and the lack of alpha or paired-chain data limited which features could be detected. A cluster of highly shared sequence variants was judged likely to represent a technical artifact of the sequencing pipeline. A further reported finding was that TCR beta sequences accurately predicted the HLA-A and HLA-B alleles for most subjects in the first cohort. According to a later analysis, most CMV-associated TCR beta chains appeared to be HLA-restricted, and the HLA associations seemed to be driven largely by CMV exposure. Because counts were too low, roughly 16 rarely observed V segments, including chromosome 9 orphons, were left out of the earlier analysis of some 640 of the donors. Because HLA typing was unavailable for some donors at each locus, only the typed subset was used in association tests. The only immune exposure information available for the cohort was CMV serostatus. According to a later analysis, parvovirus B19, influenza, CMV and Epstein-Barr virus appeared linked to several top co-occurrence clusters. The classifier was reported to diagnose cytomegalovirus status with high specificity and sensitivity in both the original cohort and the validation cohort. Linkage disequilibrium might explain the correlated functional status among segregating V segments, but an unknown experimental factor could not be ruled out. Across donors, most TCR sequences were observed very rarely, whereas some public TCRs were present in many individuals. According to a later analysis, TCR association rates differed among HLA loci, with DRB1 alleles showing the most associated TCRs and HLA-C alleles showing the fewest. An earlier analysis of around 540 of the donors showed that most TCR beta V segments appeared in productive rearrangements either about 87% or about 30% of the time, which broadly matched IMGT annotations. The presence/absence analyses assumed that sequencing depth was roughly uniform across donors, and that assumption may not be true. In vitro tests confirmed that a few of the cytomegalovirus-associated TCR beta chains recognize cytomegalovirus antigens. In a later genetic analysis, fewer N-insertions in productive TCRs were reported among donors in an Asian-associated ancestry cluster than the roughly 700-donor mean. At a false discovery rate of 0.05, a later analysis linked some 17,000 TCR beta sequences to specific HLA alleles. Assigning TCR associations to individual alleles was difficult when HLA alleles, especially DR and DQ, strongly co-occurred. The authors suggested that the approach could potentially be extended to other disease states and immunological phenotypes.

The material sequenced was PBMCs. The sequence came from a man aged 35 to 55 in good health and CMV-seropositive.

The CDR3 reads CASSYGGTSYNSPLHF. The base sequence is TGTGCCAGCAGTTATGGAGGGACGTCCTATAATTCACCCCTCCACTTT. The chain couples TRBV6-5 to TRBJ1-6; D gene: possibly TRBD1, on 5 matching bases. The CDR3 runs 16 residues from the cysteine to the phenylalanine. Here the CDR3 DNA is all that survives: 48 bases in frame from base 1. CDR1 is given as MNHEY and CDR2 as SVGAGI, both from the germline V gene. The junction shows trimming of 3 bases on V and 1 base on J, plus 10 bases between the germline ends.